This T cell receptor (beta chain) was captured by sequencing in a study of shared clonotypes between healthy human individuals. Libraries were prepared by immunoSEQ multiplex PCR; TCRdb keeps only in-frame clonotypes and omits some of them. The sample carries 650,000 to 750,000 clones, about 78% recorded once. V gave up 4 bases and J gave up 7 bases, with 15 bases separating them. Germline CDR1 is SGHDT and CDR2 is YYEEEE. This CDR3 comprises 14 residues. The receptor was isolated from a woman in her 30s in good health. The sample taken for sequencing was memory CD4+ T cells sorted from blood. Subset indicated: CD45RA-negative fraction. V and J are TRBV5-6 and TRBJ2-4; D remains ambiguous. CDR3 region: CASSHRSLGNIQYF. In DNA form, the CDR3 reads TGTGCCAGCAGCCACAGAAGCCTCGGGAACATTCAGTACTTC. Based on the CDR3 plus reference TRBV5-6 and TRBJ2-4, the full variable domain is DAGVTQSPTHLIKTRGQQVTLRCSPKSGHDTVSWYQQALGQGPQFIFQYYEEEERQRGNFPDRFSGHQFPNYSSELNVNALLLGDSALYLCASSHRSLGNIQYFGAGTRLSVL.